This T cell receptor beta chain was observed in a study of blood T cell repertoires in COVID-19 (dated by TCRdb to the early 2020s). Broadly, across the study: The collaborator samples originated in the United States, Italy and Spain and spanned the acute and convalescent phases of COVID-19. The material from the prospective study consisted of cDNA or gDNA derived from T cells, B-cell-depleted T cells, or PBMCs. Deeply sampled blood TCRbeta repertoires from subjects exposed to, actively infected with, or recovered from COVID-19 were included in the dataset. The repertoires were made available in a free public database intended to serve as a resource for research on the immune response to SARS-CoV-2. The samples were drawn from the first 160 participants of the ongoing ImmuneRACE study and from some 1,300 subjects provided by 6 global collaborators. The sample metadata nearly always contained a de-identified subject ID, COVID-19 status, age in years and sex. HLA class I and class II types, where available, came from metadata supplied by the sample provider rather than from assay-based typing.

On this clone itself: What antigen it recognizes has not been identified. Base qualities were left out, and no much larger clone turns up one base away.

Overall study results and their limits: The amount of clinical and demographic metadata varied by source and participant and was provided uncurated.

Enrolling through a virtual design, the prospective study's participants ranged in age from about 18 to 100 years and lived across roughly 23 United States geographic areas. In the prospective study, participants were assigned to cohorts based on the clinical history participants reported in a screening survey and a study questionnaire. A participant counted as exposed if, within 2 weeks of entering the study, that participant had been in contact with someone who had a PCR-confirmed or clinician-diagnosed COVID-19 case. Mobile phlebotomists in the prospective study collected whole blood, serum and a nasopharyngeal or oropharyngeal swab from every participant. Additional blood draws and questionnaires over an approximately two-month period could optionally be provided by prospective study participants. Before DNA extraction, blood samples from the prospective study were shipped at room temperature or frozen.

V lost 6 bases and J lost 0 bases, and the count of bases not matched to a germline gene is 7. CDR1 and CDR2, looked up from the germline V gene (reference sequence), are MNHEY and SMNVEV. The CDR3 runs 17 residues from the cysteine to the phenylalanine. The retained sequence is limited to the CDR3, 51 bases, with the frame set at the first base. The immunoSEQ Assay, a bias-controlled multiplex PCR, was used to amplify TCRbeta CDR3 regions from genomic DNA. Turning to the authors' computational methods: The number of nucleated cells in each sample was estimated from the amplification of reference gene primers within the assay. Sequence reads were collapsed and filtered to measure the absolute abundance of every unique TCRbeta CDR3 rearrangement. For each sample, productive Simpson clonality was calculated by taking the square root of Simpson's diversity index across productive rearrangements. TCRdb provides this immuneACCESS table in a form limited to in-frame rearrangements. Some clones are lacking; in checked studies, under half of them reflect an unresolved V gene, and why the rest are absent is not known. V, J and clone size are those of that table, while D and trimming were read from the DNA. The sample table holds roughly 200,000 clones, of which less than 90% were seen once. The ten biggest clones cover around 4% of the sample.

Recombination linked TRBV27 to TRBJ1-5, with TRBD1 identical over 11 junction bases. This clonotype was obtained from a woman in her twenties or thirties who had been exposed to COVID-19. Sequencing was done on a sample of PBMCs or T cells enriched from blood (not recorded which). The DNA sequence reads TGTGCCAGCAGGAGGACAGGGGGCGCCTATAGCAATCAGCCCCAGCATTTT. Its product reads: CASRRTGGAYSNQPQHF.